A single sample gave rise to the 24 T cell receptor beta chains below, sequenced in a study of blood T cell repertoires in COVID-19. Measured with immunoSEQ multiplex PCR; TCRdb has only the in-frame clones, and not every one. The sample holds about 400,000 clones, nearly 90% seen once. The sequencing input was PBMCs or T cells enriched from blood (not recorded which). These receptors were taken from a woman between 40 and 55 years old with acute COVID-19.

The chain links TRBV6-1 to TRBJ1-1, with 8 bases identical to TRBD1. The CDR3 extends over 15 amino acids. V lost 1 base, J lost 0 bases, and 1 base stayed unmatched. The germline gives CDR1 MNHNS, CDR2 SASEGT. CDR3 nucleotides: TGTGCCAGCAGTGAAGGGACAGGGCTGAACACTGAAGCTTTCTTT. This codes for CASSEGTGLNTEAFF.

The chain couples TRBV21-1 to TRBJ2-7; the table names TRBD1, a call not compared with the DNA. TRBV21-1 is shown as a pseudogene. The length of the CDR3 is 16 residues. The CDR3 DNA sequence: TGTGCCAGCAGCAAAGAGGGAGACAGGGGGGTAGGCGAGCAGTACTTC. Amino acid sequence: CASSKEGDRGVGEQYF.

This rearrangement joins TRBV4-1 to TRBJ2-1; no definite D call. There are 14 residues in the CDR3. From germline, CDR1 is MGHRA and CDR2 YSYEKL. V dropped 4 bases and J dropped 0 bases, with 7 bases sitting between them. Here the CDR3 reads CASSPRSSYNEQFF. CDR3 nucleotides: TGCGCCAGCAGCCCGAGGAGCTCCTACAATGAGCAGTTCTTC.

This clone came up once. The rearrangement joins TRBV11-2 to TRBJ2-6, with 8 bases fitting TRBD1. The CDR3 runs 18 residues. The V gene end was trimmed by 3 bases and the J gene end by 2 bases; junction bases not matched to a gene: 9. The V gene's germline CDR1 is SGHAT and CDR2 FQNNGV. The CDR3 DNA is TGTGCCAGCAGCTTTATAGGGACAGGAGGGGCTGGGGCCAACGTCCTGACTTTC. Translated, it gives CASSFIGTGGAGANVLTF.

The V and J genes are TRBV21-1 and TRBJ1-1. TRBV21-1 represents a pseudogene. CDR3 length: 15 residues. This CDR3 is CASSKVRGWNTEAFF. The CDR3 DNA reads TGTGCCAGCAGCAAAGTCCGGGGGTGGAACACTGAAGCTTTCTTT.

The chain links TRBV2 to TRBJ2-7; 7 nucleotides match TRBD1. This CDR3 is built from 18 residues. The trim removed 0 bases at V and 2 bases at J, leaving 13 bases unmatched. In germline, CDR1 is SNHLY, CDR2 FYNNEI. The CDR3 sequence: CASSEAGRRQGSPYEQYF. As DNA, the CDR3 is TGTGCCAGCAGTGAAGCGGGGAGAAGACAGGGTTCCCCCTACGAGCAGTACTTC.

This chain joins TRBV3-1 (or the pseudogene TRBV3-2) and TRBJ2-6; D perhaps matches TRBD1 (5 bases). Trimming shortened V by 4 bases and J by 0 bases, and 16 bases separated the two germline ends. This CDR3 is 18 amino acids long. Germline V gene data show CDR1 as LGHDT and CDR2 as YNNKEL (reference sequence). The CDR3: CASSLRVGLFSGANVLTF. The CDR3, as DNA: TGTGCCAGCAGCCTCAGGGTCGGCCTATTCTCTGGGGCCAACGTCCTGACTTTC.

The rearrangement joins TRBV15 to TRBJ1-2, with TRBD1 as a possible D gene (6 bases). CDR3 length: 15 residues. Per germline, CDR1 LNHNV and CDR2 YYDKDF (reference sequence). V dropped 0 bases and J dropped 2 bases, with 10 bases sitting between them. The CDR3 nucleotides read TGTGCCACCAGCAGAGATCGAACAGGGAACTATGGCTACACCTTC. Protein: CATSRDRTGNYGYTF. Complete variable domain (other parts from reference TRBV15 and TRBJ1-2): DAMVIQNPRYQVTQFGKPVTLSCSQTLNHNVMYWYQQKSSQAPKLLFHYYDKDFNNEADTPDNFQSRRPNTSFCFLDIRSPGLGDTAMYLCATSRDRTGNYGYTFGSGTRLTVV.

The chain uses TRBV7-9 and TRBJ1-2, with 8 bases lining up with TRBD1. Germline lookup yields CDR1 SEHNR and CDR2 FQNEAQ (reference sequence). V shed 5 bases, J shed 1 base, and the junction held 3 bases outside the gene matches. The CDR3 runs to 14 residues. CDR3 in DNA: TGTGCCAGCAGCACTGACAGGGGTAACTATGGCTACACCTTC. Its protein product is CASSTDRGNYGYTF.

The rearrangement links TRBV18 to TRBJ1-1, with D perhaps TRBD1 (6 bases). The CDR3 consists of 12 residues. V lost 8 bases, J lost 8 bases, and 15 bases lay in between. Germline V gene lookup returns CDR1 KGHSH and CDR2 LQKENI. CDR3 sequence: CASREGGFEAFF. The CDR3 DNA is TGTGCCAGCCGGGAGGGGGGTTTCGAAGCTTTCTTT.

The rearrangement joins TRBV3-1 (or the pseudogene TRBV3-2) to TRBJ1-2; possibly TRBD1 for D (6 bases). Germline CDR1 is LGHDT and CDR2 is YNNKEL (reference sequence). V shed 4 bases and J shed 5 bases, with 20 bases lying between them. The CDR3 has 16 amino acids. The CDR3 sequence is CASSPTGQQGRYGYTF. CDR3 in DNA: TGTGCCAGCAGCCCCACCGGACAGCAGGGAAGGTATGGCTACACCTTC.

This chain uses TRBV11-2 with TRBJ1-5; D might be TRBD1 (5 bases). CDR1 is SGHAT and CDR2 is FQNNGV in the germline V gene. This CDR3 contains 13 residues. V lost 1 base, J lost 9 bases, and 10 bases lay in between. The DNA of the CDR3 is TGTGCCAGCAGCTTAGCGCCGGGGGGGCCCCAGCATTTT. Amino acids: CASSLAPGGPQHF.

The CDR3 nucleotides are TGTGCCAGCTCACCAGGCGTGTCCAGGGTGTCAGACAATGAGCAGTTCTTC. Protein: CASSPGVSRVSDNEQFF. This chain links TRBV18 with TRBJ2-1; D possibly corresponds to TRBD1 (5 bases). The CDR3 spans 17 residues. The V end lost 2 bases, the J end lost 5 bases, and 19 bases lay between the germline ends. Looked up from germline, CDR1 is KGHSH and CDR2 is LQKENI.

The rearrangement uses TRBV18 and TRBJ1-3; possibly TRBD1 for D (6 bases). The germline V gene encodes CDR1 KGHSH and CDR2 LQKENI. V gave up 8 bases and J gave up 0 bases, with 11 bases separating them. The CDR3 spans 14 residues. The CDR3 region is CASATGSSGNTIYF. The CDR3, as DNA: TGTGCCAGCGCTACAGGGAGCTCTGGAAACACCATATATTTT.

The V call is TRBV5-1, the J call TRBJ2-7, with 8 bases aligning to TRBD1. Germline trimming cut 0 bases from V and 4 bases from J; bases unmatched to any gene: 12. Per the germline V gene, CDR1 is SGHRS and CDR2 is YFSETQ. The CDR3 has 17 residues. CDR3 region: CASSLGRPQGAFYEQYF. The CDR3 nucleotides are TGCGCCAGCAGCTTGGGTCGGCCGCAGGGGGCTTTTTACGAGCAGTACTTC.

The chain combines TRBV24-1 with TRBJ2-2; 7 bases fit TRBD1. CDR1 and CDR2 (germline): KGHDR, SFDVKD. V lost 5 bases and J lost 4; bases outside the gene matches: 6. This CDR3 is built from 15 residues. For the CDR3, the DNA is TGTGCCACCAGTGTTGACAGGGATAGCACCGGGGAGCTGTTTTTT. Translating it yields CATSVDRDSTGELFF.

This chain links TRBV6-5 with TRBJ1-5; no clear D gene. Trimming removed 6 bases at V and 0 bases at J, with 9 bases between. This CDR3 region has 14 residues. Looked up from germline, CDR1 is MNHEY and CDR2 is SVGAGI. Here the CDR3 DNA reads TGTGCCAGCAGATCCTATGATAGCAATCAGCCCCAGCATTTT. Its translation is CASRSYDSNQPQHF.

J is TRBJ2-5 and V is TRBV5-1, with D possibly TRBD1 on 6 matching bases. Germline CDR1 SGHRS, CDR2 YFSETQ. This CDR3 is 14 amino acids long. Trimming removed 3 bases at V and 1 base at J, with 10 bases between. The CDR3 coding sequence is TGCGCCAGCAGCTCTGACAGGCTCCAAGAGACCCAGTACTTC. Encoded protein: CASSSDRLQETQYF.

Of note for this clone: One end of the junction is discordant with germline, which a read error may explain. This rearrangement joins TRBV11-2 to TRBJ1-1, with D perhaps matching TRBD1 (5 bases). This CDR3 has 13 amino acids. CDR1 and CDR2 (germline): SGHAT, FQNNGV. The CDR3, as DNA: TGTGCCAGCATCAAATCAATCGCAGGGCAGGCGATCTTT. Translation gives CASIKSIAGQAIF.

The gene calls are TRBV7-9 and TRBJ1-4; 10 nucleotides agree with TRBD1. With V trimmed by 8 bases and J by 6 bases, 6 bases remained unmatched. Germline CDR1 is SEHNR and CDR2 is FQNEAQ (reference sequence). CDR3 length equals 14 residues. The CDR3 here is CASRSTGGDEKLFF. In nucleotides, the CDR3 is TGTGCCAGCCGATCGACAGGGGGCGATGAAAAACTGTTTTTT. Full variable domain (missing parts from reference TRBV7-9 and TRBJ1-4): DTGVSQNPRHKITKRGQNVTFRCDPISEHNRLYWYRQTLGQGPEFLTYFQNEAQLEKSRLLSDRFSAERPKGSFSTLEIQRTEQGDSAMYLCASRSTGGDEKLFFGSGTQLSVL.

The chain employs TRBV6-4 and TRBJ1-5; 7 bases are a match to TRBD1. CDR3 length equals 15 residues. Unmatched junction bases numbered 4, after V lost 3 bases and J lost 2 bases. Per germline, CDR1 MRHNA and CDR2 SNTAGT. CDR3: CASSEYGTGNQPQHF. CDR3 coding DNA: TGTGCCAGCAGTGAGTACGGGACAGGCAATCAGCCCCAGCATTTT.

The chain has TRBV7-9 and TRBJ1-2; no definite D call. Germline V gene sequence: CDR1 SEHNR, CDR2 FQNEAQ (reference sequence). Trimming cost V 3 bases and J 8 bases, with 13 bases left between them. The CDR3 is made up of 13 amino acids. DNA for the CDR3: TGTGCCAGCAGCTTTTCCTCTTTCGCGGGCTACACCTTC. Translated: CASSFSSFAGYTF.

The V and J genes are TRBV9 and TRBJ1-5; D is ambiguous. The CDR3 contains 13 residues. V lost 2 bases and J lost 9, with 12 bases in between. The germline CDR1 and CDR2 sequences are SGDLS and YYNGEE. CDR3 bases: TGTGCCAGCAGCGTCGAGGATCTTGGGCCCCAGCATTTT. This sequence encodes CASSVEDLGPQHF.

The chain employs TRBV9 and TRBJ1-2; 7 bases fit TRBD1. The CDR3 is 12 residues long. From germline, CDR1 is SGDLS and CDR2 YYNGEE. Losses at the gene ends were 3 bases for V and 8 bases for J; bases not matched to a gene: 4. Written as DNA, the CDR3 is TGTGCCAGCAGCGGGTACAGGGGCGGCTACACCTTC. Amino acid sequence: CASSGYRGGYTF.